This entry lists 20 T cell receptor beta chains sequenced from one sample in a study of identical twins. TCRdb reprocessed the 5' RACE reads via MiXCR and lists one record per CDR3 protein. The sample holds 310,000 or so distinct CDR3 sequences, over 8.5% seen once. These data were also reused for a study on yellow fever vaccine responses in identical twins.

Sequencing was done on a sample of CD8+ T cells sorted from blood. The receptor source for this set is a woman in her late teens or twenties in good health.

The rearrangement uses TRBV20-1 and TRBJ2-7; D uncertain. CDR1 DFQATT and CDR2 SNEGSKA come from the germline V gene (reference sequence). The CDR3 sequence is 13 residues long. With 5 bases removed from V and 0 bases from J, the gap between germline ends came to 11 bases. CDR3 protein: CSAPPRFSYEQYF. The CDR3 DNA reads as TGCAGTGCTCCCCCCAGGTTCTCCTACGAGCAGTACTTC.

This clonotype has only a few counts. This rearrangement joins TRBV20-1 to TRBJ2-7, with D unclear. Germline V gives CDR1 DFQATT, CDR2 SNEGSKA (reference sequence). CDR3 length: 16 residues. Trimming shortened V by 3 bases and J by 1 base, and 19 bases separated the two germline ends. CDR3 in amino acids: CSASGRGENLSYEQYF. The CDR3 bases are TGCAGTGCTAGTGGGCGCGGAGAAAACCTTTCCTACGAGCAGTACTTC.

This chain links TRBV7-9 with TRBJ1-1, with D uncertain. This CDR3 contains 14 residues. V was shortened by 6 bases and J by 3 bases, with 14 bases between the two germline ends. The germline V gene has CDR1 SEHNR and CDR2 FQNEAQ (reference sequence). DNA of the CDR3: TGTGCCAGCAGAACCCCAGGCTGGGACACTGAAGCTTTCTTT. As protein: CASRTPGWDTEAFF. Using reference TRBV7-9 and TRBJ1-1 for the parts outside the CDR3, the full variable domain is DTGVSQNPRHKITKRGQNVTFRCDPISEHNRLYWYRQTLGQGPEFLTYFQNEAQLEKSRLLSDRFSAERPKGSFSTLEIQRTEQGDSAMYLCASRTPGWDTEAFFGQGTRLTVV.

The CDR3 sequence is CAIRIRDTDSGNTIYF. The DNA of the CDR3 is TGTGCCATCAGAATCCGGGACACCGACTCTGGAAACACCATATATTTT. The chain recombines TRBV10-3 with TRBJ1-3; D is perhaps TRBD1 (6 bases). Germline CDR1 ENHRY, CDR2 SYGVKD. There are 16 residues in the CDR3. V was pared by 6 bases and J by 0 bases, with 15 bases between.

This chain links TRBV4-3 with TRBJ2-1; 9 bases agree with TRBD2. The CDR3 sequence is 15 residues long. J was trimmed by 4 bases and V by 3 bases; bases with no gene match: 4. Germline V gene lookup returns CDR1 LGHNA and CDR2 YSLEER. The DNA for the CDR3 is TGCGCCAGCAGCCACCGACTAGCGGATTACAATGAGCAGTTCTTC. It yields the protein CASSHRLADYNEQFF.

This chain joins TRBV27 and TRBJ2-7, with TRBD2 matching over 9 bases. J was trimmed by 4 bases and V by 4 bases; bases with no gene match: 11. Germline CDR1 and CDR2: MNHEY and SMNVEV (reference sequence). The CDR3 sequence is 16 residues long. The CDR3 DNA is TGTGCCAGCAGTTCACGACTAGCGGTAGGGGGATACGAGCAGTACTTC. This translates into CASSSRLAVGGYEQYF.

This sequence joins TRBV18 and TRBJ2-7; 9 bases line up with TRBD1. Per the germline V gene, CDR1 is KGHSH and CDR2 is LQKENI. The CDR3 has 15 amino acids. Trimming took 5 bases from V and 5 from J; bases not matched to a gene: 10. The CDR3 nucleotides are TGTGCCAGCTCATCGACCGGGACAGGGTTCCACGAGCAGTACTTC. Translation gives CASSSTGTGFHEQYF.

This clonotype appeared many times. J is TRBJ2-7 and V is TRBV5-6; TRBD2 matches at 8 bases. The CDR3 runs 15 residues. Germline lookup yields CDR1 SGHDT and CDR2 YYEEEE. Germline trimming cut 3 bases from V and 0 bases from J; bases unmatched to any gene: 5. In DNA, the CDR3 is TGTGCCAGCAGCTCTATAGCGGGGAGCTCCTACGAGCAGTACTTC. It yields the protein CASSSIAGSSYEQYF.

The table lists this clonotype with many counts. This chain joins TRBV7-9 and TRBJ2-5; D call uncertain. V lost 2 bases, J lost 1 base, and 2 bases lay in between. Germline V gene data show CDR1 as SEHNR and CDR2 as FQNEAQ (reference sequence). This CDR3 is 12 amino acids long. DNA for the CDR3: TGTGCCAGCAGCTTACCCCAAGAGACCCAGTACTTC. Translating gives CASSLPQETQYF.

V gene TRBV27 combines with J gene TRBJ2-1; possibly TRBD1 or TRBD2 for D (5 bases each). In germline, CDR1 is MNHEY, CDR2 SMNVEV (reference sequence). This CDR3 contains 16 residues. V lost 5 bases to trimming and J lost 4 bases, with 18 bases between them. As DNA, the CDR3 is TGTGCCAGCAGTCCTCTATTAGGGGAGACATACAATGAGCAGTTCTTC. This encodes CASSPLLGETYNEQFF.

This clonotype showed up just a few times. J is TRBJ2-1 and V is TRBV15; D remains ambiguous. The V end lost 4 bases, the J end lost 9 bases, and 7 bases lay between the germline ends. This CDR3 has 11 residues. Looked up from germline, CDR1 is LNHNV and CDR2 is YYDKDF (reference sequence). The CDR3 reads CATSNHSEQFF. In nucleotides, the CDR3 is TGTGCCACCAGCAATCACAGTGAGCAGTTCTTC.

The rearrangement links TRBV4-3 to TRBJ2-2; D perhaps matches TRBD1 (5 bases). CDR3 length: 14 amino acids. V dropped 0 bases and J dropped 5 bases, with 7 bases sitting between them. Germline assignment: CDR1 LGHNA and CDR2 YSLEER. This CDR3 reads CASSQERGTGELFF. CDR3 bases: TGCGCCAGCAGCCAAGAAAGGGGAACCGGGGAGCTGTTTTTT.

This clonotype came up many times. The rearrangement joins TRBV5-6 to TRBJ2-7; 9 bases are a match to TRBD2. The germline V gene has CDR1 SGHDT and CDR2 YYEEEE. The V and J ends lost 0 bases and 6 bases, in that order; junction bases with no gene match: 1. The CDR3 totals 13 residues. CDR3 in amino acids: CASSLASGIEQYF. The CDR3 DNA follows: TGTGCCAGCAGCTTGGCTAGCGGGATCGAGCAGTACTTC. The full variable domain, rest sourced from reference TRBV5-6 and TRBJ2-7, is DAGVTQSPTHLIKTRGQQVTLRCSPKSGHDTVSWYQQALGQGPQFIFQYYEEEERQRGNFPDRFSGHQFPNYSSELNVNALLLGDSALYLCASSLASGIEQYFGPGTRLTVT.

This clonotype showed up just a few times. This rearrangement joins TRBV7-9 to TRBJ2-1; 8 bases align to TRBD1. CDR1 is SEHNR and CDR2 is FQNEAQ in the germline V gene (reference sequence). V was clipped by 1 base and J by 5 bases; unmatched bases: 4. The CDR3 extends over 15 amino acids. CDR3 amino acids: CASSLGQGRDNEQFF. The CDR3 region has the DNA TGTGCCAGCAGCTTAGGACAGGGGCGTGACAATGAGCAGTTCTTC.

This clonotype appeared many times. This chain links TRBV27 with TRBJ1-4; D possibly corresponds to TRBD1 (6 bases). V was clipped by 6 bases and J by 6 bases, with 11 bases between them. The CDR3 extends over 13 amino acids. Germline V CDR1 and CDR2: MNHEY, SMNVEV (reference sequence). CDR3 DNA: TGTGCCAGCAGAGGCAGGGGCTATGAAAAACTGTTTTTT. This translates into CASRGRGYEKLFF.

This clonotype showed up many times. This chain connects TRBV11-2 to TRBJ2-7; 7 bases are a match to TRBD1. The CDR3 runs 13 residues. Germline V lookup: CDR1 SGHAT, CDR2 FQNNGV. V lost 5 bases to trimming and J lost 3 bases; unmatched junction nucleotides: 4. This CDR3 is CASSKRDSYEQYF. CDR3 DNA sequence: TGTGCCAGCAGCAAACGGGACAGCTACGAGCAGTACTTC.

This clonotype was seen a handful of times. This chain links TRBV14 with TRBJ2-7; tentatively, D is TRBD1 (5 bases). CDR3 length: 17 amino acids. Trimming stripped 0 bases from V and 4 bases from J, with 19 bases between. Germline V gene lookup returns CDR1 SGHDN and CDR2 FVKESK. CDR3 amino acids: CASSQEGLGVQGYEQYF. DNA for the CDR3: TGTGCCAGCAGCCAAGAGGGGCTAGGTGTTCAGGGATACGAGCAGTACTTC.

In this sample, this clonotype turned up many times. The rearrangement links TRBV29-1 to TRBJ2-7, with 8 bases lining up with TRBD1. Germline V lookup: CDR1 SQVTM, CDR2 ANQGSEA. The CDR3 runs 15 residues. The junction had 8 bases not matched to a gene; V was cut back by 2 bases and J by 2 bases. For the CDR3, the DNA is TGCAGCGTTGAACCCGACAGGGGTAACCCCTACGAGCAGTACTTC. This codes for CSVEPDRGNPYEQYF.

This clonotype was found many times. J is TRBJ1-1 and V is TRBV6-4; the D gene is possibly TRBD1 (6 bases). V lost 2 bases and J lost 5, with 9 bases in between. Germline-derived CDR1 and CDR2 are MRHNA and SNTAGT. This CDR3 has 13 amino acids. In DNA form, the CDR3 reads TGTGCCAGCAGTGACGGTAGGGGGACTGAAGCTTTCTTT. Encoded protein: CASSDGRGTEAFF.

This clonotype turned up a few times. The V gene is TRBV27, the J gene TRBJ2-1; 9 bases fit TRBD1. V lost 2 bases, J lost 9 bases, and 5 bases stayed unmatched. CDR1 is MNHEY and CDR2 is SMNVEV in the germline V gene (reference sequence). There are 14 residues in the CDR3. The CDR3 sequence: CASSLGTGYGEQFF. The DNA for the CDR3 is TGTGCCAGCAGTTTAGGGACAGGGTATGGTGAGCAGTTCTTC.